This T cell receptor beta chain was found in a study of blood T cells in healthy people across ages. Study-level points and caveats: Estimated diversity across one million T cells was deemed an underestimate. Conclusively comparing naive with antigen-experienced cells was impossible with unsorted PBMCs.

The germline V and J ends were trimmed by 4 bases and 0 bases, with 28 bases remaining between them. This CDR3 has 21 amino acids. CDR1 MDHEN and CDR2 SYDVKM come from the germline V gene. Per sample, at least 5 micrograms of total RNA were extracted. About this clonotype: Its specificity is unknown.

A J-beta primer mix and a sample-barcoded 5' primer were used in a second PCR of about 6 to 12 cycles. TCRdb fed the 5' RACE reads into MiXCR, producing one record per CDR3 protein. The data show around 1,100,000 distinct CDR3 sequences, with around two fifths seen just once and roughly 13% held by the top ten. The V and J genes are TRBV28 and TRBJ2-4; no clear D. This clonotype originated in a man aged 18 to 30 in good health. Material: blood. This CDR3 is CASSSRTGWGPENVAKNIQYF. The CDR3 DNA is TGTGCCAGCAGTTCTCGTACCGGGTGGGGTCCGGAAAATGTAGCCAAAAACATTCAGTACTTC.